This entry describes one T cell receptor (beta chain). This specimen belongs to a study of blood T cell repertoires in COVID-19. Study background: PBMCs, B-cell-depleted T cells, or T cells provided the cDNA or gDNA that made up the material.

This CDR3 comprises 14 residues. Germline CDR1 GTSNPN, CDR2 SVGIG (reference sequence). The V end lost 4 bases, the J end lost 0 bases, and 10 bases lay between the germline ends. As processed by the authors: The authors estimated nucleated cell counts from reference gene primer amplification. The method was immunoSEQ multiplex PCR; TCRdb's version includes in-frame clones alone and lacks a portion of them. Clone size and the V and J calls come from that table; the DNA yielded D and trimming. The table has about 180,000 clones, 80% to 90% seen once; the top ten hold 9.5% to 13%. Sequenced: peripheral blood. The clonotype was recovered from a human donor with active or convalescent COVID-19. The donor label of this sample is uncertain. The chain uses TRBV30 and TRBJ2-1, with D uncertain. The CDR3 coding sequence is TGTGCCTGGACCAAGCGCCTCTCCTACAATGAGCAGTTCTTC. Protein sequence: CAWTKRLSYNEQFF.